This is a list of T cell receptor beta chains from one sample in a study of OX40 agonist ivuxolimab in advanced cancers. Some clones are missing from TCRdb's copy, which holds only in-frame ones; the method was immunoSEQ multiplex PCR. This sample has over 55,000 clones, with 70% to 85% found just once. The sequenced sample was CD4+ or CD8+ T cells sorted from blood, obtained in a trial of the OX40 agonist ivuxolimab. The receptors here all came from an adult with an advanced solid tumor such as melanoma, head and neck, liver or kidney cancer. Both conserved end residues are part of each CDR3. The D gene is left open where the match is weak. Rows give clone size only sometimes, using once, few, many, or a class for an expanded clone.

TRBV7-9	.	TRBJ2-5	15	.	TGTGCCAGCAGCTTAGCGCTGACCAGGGTCGGGGAGCAGTACTTC	CASSLALTRVGEQYF
TRBV5-6	.	TRBJ2-1	15	.	TGTGCCAGCAGCTTGGGTGGGAGCTCCTACAATGAGCAGTTCTTC	CASSLGGSSYNEQFF
TRBV7-8	once	TRBJ1-4	14	TRBD1	TGTGCCAGCAGCTTAATAACAGGGGGGGAAAAACTGTTTTTT	CASSLITGGEKLFF
TRBV5-1	.	TRBJ2-7	14	TRBD2	TGCGCCAGCAGCTTGGCTTTGGGAGGGCGCGAGCAGTACTTC	CASSLALGGREQYF
TRBV7-8	.	TRBJ2-5	17	TRBD2	TGTGCCAGCAGACACAAGCGGGAGCCGGGAGCCCAAGAGACCCAGTACTTC	CASRHKREPGAQETQYF
TRBV2	.	TRBJ2-7	12	.	TGTGCCAGCGTACCACTGATCTACGAGCAGTACTTC	CASVPLIYEQYF
TRBV10-3	.	TRBJ2-3	14	.	TGTGCCATCAAAAAAGGGGAGGATAGAGATACGCAGTATTTT	CAIKKGEDRDTQYF
TRBV7-2	.	TRBJ1-1	15	.	TGTGCCAGCAGCTTAGATTACCCAGGAAACACTGAAGCTTTCTTT	CASSLDYPGNTEAFF
TRBV5-4	.	TRBJ2-4	17	TRBD2	TGTGCCAGCAGCTTGACTAGCGGGAGCCTAACCAAAAACATTCAGTACTTC	CASSLTSGSLTKNIQYF
TRBV18	.	TRBJ2-3	15	.	TGTGCCAGCTCACCCCGACAAGGCAGCACAGATACGCAGTATTTT	CASSPRQGSTDTQYF
TRBV5-1	.	TRBJ2-3	14	.	TGCGCCAGCAGCTTGGTCCGCCCCACAGATACGCAGTATTTT	CASSLVRPTDTQYF
TRBV6-6	few	TRBJ1-2	14	.	TGTGCCAGTTGCCCAGGGATGCGACATTATGGCTACACCTTC	CASCPGMRHYGYTF
TRBV7-3	.	TRBJ1-3	19	.	TGTGCCAGCAGCTTACATTGGGGGCAGTTACAGGGTCCGGGAAACACCATATATTTT	CASSLHWGQLQGPGNTIYF
TRBV5-4	.	TRBJ1-1	16	.	TGTGCCAGCAGCTTGAGTGGAGGGCGGAGGAACACTGAAGCTTTCTTT	CASSLSGGRRNTEAFF
TRBV21-1	few	TRBJ2-3	19	.	TGTGCCAGCAGCACTACCGATAGGGCTAGCGGGAGAGGCACAGATACGCAGTATTTT	CASSTTDRASGRGTDTQYF
TRBV7-9	.	TRBJ1-1	13	.	TGTGCCAGCAGCTTAGAGGGGGGCACTGAAGCTTTCTTT	CASSLEGGTEAFF
TRBV6-6	.	TRBJ1-3	15	.	TGTGCCAGCAGTTACTCGAGCGGGAGGGGAAACACCATATATTTT	CASSYSSGRGNTIYF
TRBV27	.	TRBJ2-3	15	TRBD2	TGTGCCAGCACCCGGGAGGGGCGTAACACAGATACGCAGTATTTT	CASTREGRNTDTQYF
TRBV27	once	TRBJ1-2	16	TRBD1	TGTGCCAGCAGTTTCTCGGACAGGACGACTAACTATGGCTACACCTTC	CASSFSDRTTNYGYTF
TRBV2	.	TRBJ2-3	13	.	TGTGCCGCCCTCTCAAGTGGCACAGATACGCAGTATTTT	CAALSSGTDTQYF
TRBV7-2	.	TRBJ2-7	15	TRBD1	TGTGCCAGCAGCTTACCTACGACAGGGACCTACGAGCAGTACTTC	CASSLPTTGTYEQYF
TRBV29-1	medium-sized	TRBJ1-3	15	TRBD1	TGCAGCGTTCAGGGGGGGACAAACTCTGGAAACACCATATATTTT	CSVQGGTNSGNTIYF
TRBV19	.	TRBJ2-6	17	.	TGTGCCAGTAGTATAGGCGGGGGCCGCTCTGGGGCCAACGTCCTGACTTTC	CASSIGGGRSGANVLTF